This TCR beta chain appears in the sequencing data of a study of T cell responses to AZD1222 COVID-19 vaccine. TCRdb keeps only in-frame clones here, not all; method: immunoSEQ multiplex PCR. The repertoire holds tens of thousands of clones, with roughly 88% as singletons. This CDR3 is built from 14 residues. V shed 5 bases and J 2 bases; nucleotides not matched to a gene: 3. The V gene's germline CDR1 is SEHNR and CDR2 FQNEAQ (reference sequence). Notes on this clone: Antigen specificity is unknown.

Study observations and caveats: Spike-spanning, vaccine-associated CD4 TCRs were dominant at 160-218 and 743-854. Without day 14 samples, only post-peak T cell repertoires were studied.

This sequence originates from an adult in good health. J is TRBJ1-3 and V is TRBV7-9, with 7 bases identical to TRBD1. The sequenced sample was peripheral blood, obtained on day 0 of AZD1222 vaccination. The CDR3 protein is CASSAGTAGNTIYF. In DNA, the CDR3 is TGTGCCAGCAGCGCAGGGACAGCTGGAAACACCATATATTTT.